A selection of T cell receptor beta chains follows, all from one sample in a study of OX40 agonist ivuxolimab in advanced cancers. Clones were sequenced by immunoSEQ multiplex PCR, and TCRdb holds only the in-frame ones, with some missing. In the table there are 84,000 or so clones, about 80% of which are singletons. The input for sequencing was CD4+ or CD8+ T cells sorted from blood, taken in a trial of the OX40 agonist ivuxolimab. The receptor source for this set is an adult with an advanced solid tumor such as melanoma, head and neck, liver or kidney cancer. Both conserved end residues are part of each CDR3. Fields, in order: V gene, D gene, J gene, CDR3 protein, CDR3 DNA. D genes are given only for firm matches.

TRBV6-5	.	TRBJ2-5	CASSYRGTSQETQYF	TGTGCCAGCAGTTATAGGGGGACCTCCCAAGAGACCCAGTACTTC
TRBV28	TRBD1	TRBJ2-2	CASSGQGKAGELFF	TGTGCCAGCAGTGGACAGGGGAAGGCCGGGGAGCTGTTTTTT
TRBV7-9	TRBD2	TRBJ2-1	CASSLGLAGSNEQFF	TGTGCCAGCAGCTTGGGACTAGCGGGGAGTAATGAGCAGTTCTTC
TRBV5-6	TRBD2	TRBJ2-3	CASSLSEGLIRTDTQYF	TGTGCCAGCAGCCTCTCCGAGGGACTAATACGCACAGATACGCAGTATTTT
TRBV5-1	TRBD1	TRBJ1-6	CASNNGQGNSPLHF	TGCGCCAGCAACAATGGACAGGGGAATTCACCCCTCCACTTT
TRBV7-9	.	TRBJ1-5	CASSPDDSNQPQHF	TGTGCCAGCAGCCCAGACGATAGCAATCAGCCCCAGCATTTT
TRBV5-4	.	TRBJ2-3	CASSRKSPEDTQYF	TGTGCCAGCAGCCGGAAGTCCCCAGAAGATACGCAGTATTTT
TRBV5-4	.	TRBJ1-3	CASSRGGNTIYF	TGTGCCAGCAGCCGAGGGGGAAACACCATATATTTT
TRBV5-6	TRBD1	TRBJ1-2	CASSPRTGGRDGYTF	TGTGCCAGCAGCCCCAGGACAGGGGGAAGGGATGGCTACACCTTC
TRBV20-1	.	TRBJ2-2	CTAATAGELFF	TGCACCGCTGCCACGGCCGGGGAGCTGTTTTTT